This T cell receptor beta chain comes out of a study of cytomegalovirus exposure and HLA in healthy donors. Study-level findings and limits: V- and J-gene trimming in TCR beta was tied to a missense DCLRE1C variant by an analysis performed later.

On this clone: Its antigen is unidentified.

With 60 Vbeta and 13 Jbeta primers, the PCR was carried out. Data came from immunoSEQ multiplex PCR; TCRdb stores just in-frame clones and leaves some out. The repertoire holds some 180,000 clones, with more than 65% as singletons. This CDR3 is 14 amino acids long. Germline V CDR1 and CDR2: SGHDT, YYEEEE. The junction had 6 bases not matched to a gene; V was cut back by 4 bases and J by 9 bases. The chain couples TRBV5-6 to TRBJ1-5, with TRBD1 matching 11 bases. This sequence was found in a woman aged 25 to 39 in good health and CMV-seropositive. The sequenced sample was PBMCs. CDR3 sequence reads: CASSPGQGAGPQHF. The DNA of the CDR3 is TGTGCCAGCAGCCCTGGACAGGGGGCCGGGCCCCAGCATTTT.